This T cell receptor (beta chain) was identified during a study of cytomegalovirus exposure and HLA in healthy donors. Of note for this clone: The antigen is unknown.

Study-wide results and caveats: It was confirmed in vitro that a few of the CMV-associated chains were specific for CMV antigens.

PCR primers comprised 60 Vbeta and 13 Jbeta primers. Only in-frame clones appear in the TCRdb table, and some are missing; sequencing was by immunoSEQ multiplex PCR. The sample shows about 76,000 clones, approximately 80% of them seen only once. This TCR came from a young woman in good health and CMV-seronegative. The sample consisted of PBMCs.

CDR3 sequence reads: CASRPREQYF. Here the CDR3 DNA reads TGTGCCAGCAGGCCGCGGGAGCAGTACTTC. The V call is TRBV2, the J call TRBJ2-7; D is undetermined. This CDR3 is built from 10 residues. Germline V gene sequence: CDR1 SNHLY, CDR2 FYNNEI. V was trimmed by 6 bases and J by 7 bases, leaving 7 bases between them.